Listed below are T cell receptor beta chains from one sample, sequenced in a study of blood T cell repertoires in COVID-19. Sequencing used immunoSEQ multiplex PCR; TCRdb keeps in-frame clones, though not all of them. The data hold about 250,000 clones, with around 83% observed a single time. The sequencing input was peripheral blood. These receptors were taken from a man aged 40-50 years with active or convalescent COVID-19. Each CDR3 is given without its conserved first and last residue.

>TRBJ2-7|TRBV29-1
SVEEGGGTGYEQY
>TRBJ2-7|TRBV7-8
ASSVRYEQY
>TRBJ1-1|TRBV19
ASSRGRADTEAF
>TRBJ1-1|TRBV2
ASRGRGLGTEAF
>TRBJ2-7|TRBV4-3
ASSQKTSYEQY
>TRBJ2-5|TRBV27
ASRIQTPGQSEY
>TRBJ2-3|TRBV11-2
ASSLDPGRGWY
>TRBJ1-1|TRBV5-6
ASSLDRNTEAF
>TRBJ1-4|TRBV29-1
SALRGGANEKLF
>TRBJ2-6|TRBV3-1/TRBV3-2
ASSYRGPGANVLT
>TRBJ2-3|TRBV10-2
ASKPSGTDTQY
>TRBJ2-7|TRBV21-1
ASSKAGRWLGHEQY
>TRBJ1-2|TRBV6-5
ASSPPGQGNYGYT
>TRBJ2-2|TRBV7-2
ASSRQRWVADTGELF
>TRBJ2-5|TRBV4-1
ASSQGLAGGPRETQY
>TRBJ2-3|TRBV19
ASSILAGGTDTQY
>TRBJ2-7|TRBV19
ASSARYHSSYEQY
>TRBJ2-3|TRBV6-1
ASSDHGGISTDTQY
>TRBJ2-5|TRBV5-8
ASSSPWTGGDTNTETQY
>TRBJ2-7|TRBV6-1
ASSGGTSGTPYEQY
>TRBJ2-5|TRBV4-1
ASSQDRYPGTQY
>TRBJ1-5|TRBV19
ASSIITGGSRQPQH
>TRBJ1-5|TRBV6-6
ASSYPEGGQPQH
>TRBJ1-1|TRBV6-5
ASRSPGQATEAF
>TRBJ2-1|TRBV12-3/TRBV12-4
ASAPPGNEQF
>TRBJ1-5|TRBV19
ASAGTGNQPQH
>TRBJ1-2|TRBV5-1
ASSPNGTPNYGYT
>TRBJ2-7|TRBV6-2/TRBV6-3
ASSYERTSDVEQY
>TRBJ2-3|TRBV18
ASSRQGDTQY
>TRBJ2-5|TRBV24-1
ATSDLGRGRSEETQY
>TRBJ1-2|TRBV4-3
ASSQDRNYGYT
>TRBJ1-2|TRBV28
ASKTGEYGYT
>TRBJ1-1|TRBV29-1
SALTGRNTEAF
>TRBJ1-2|TRBV2
AGWIQGYGYT
>TRBJ1-2|TRBV29-1
SVLVGEPYGYT
>TRBJ1-1|TRBV6-5
ASRRTGDTEAF
>TRBJ1-6|TRBV11-2
ASSLGVTGSSPLH
>TRBJ1-6|TRBV30
AWSSRTGDSPLH
>TRBJ2-7|TRBV19
ASSPGGLAGGPKYEQY
>TRBJ2-2|TRBV27
ASSLGGRELF
>TRBJ2-5|TRBV4-1
ASSRSGQETQY
>TRBJ2-1|TRBV24-1
ATSDFASGRAYNEQF
>TRBJ1-2|TRBV6-1
ASSENSGRGYGYT
>TRBJ1-2|TRBV5-6
ASSWGQGGNYGYT
>TRBJ1-6|TRBV9
ASGGHNSPLH
>TRBJ2-2|TRBV10-3
AISLTSGSSGELF
>TRBJ2-7|TRBV19
ASSTPGDRHLHEQY
>TRBJ2-4|TRBV14
ASSPGVISPPIAKNIQY
>TRBJ2-3|TRBV21-1
ASSKYTWGETQY
>TRBJ1-2|TRBV19
ASRTGSFGYT